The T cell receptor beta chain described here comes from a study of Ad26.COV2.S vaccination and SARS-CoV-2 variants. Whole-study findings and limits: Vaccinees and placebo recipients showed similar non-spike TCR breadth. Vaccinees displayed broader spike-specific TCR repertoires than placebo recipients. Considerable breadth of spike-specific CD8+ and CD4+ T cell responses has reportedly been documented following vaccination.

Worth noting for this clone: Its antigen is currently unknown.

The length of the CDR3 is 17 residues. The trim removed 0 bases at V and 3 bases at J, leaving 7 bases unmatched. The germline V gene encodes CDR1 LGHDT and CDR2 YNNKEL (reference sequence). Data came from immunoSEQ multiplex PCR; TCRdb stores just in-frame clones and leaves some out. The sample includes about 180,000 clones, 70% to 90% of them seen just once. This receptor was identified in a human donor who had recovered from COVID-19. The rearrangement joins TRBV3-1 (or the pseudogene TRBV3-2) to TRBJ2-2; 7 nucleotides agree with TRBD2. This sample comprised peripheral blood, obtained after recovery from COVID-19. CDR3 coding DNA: TGTGCCAGCAGCCAAGATGCGCGGGAGCTGGACACCGGGGAGCTGTTTTTT. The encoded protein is CASSQDARELDTGELFF.